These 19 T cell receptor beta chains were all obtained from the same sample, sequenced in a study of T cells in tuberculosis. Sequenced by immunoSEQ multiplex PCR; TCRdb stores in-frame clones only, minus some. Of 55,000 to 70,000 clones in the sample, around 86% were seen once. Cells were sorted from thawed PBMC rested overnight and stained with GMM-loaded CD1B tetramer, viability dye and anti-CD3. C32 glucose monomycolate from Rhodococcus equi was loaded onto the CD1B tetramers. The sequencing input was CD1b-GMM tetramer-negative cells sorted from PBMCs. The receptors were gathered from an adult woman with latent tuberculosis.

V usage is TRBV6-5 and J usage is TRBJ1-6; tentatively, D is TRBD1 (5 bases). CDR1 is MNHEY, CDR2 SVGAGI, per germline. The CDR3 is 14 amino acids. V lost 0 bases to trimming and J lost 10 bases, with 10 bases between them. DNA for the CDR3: TGTGCCAGCAGTTACTCAGGGCAGGGATCACCCCTCCACTTT. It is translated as CASSYSGQGSPLHF.

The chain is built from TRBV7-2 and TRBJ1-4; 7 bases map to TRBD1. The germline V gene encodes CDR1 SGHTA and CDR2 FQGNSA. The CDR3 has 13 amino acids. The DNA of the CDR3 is TGTGCTATCCGGGGCAGGGGGAATGAAAAACTGTTTTTT. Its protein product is CAIRGRGNEKLFF. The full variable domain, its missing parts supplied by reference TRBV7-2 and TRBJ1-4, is GAGVSQSPSNKVTEKGKDVELRCDPISGHTALYWYRQSLGQGLEFLIYFQGNSAPDKSGLPSDRFSAERTGGSVSTLTIQRTQQEDSAVYLCAIRGRGNEKLFFGSGTQLSVL.

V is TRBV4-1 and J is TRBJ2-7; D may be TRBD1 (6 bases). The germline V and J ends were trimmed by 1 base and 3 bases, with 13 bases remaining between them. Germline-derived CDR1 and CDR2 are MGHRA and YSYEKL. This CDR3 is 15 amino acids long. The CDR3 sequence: CASSQVSGAIYEQYF. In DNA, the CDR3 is TGCGCCAGCAGCCAAGTATCAGGGGCAATCTACGAGCAGTACTTC.

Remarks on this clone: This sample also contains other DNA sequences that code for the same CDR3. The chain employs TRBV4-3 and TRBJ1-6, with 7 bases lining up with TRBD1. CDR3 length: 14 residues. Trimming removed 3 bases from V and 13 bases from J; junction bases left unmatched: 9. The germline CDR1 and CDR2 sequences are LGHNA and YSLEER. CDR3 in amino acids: CASSQRQGGSPLHF. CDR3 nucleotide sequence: TGCGCCAGCAGCCAGCGACAGGGTGGTTCGCCCCTCCACTTT.

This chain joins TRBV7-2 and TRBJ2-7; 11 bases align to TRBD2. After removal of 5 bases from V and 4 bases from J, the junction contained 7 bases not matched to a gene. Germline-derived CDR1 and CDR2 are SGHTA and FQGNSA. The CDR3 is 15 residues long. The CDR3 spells CASSRSGTSGYEQYF. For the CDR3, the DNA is TGTGCCAGCAGCCGATCGGGGACTAGCGGTTACGAGCAGTACTTC.

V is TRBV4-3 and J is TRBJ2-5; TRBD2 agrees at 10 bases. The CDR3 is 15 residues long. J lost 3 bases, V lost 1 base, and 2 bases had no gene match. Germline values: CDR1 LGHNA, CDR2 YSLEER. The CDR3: CASSQGGLAEETQYF. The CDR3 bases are TGCGCCAGCAGCCAAGGAGGACTAGCGGAAGAGACCCAGTACTTC.

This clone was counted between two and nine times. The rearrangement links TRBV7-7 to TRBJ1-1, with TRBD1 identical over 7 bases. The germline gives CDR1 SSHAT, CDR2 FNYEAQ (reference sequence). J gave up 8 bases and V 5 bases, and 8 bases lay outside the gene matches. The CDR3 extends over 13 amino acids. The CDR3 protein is CASSLFPGQEAFF. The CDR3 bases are TGTGCCAGCAGCCTTTTTCCGGGACAGGAAGCTTTCTTT.

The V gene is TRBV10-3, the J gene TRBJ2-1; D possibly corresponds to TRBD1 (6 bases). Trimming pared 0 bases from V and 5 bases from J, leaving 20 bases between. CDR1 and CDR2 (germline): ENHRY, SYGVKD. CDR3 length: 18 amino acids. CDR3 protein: CAISESGHSLRRNNEQFF. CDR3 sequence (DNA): TGTGCCATCAGTGAGTCGGGACATTCGTTAAGGAGGAACAATGAGCAGTTCTTC.

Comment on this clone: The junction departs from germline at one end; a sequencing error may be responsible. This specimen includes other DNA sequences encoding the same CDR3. CDR3 sequence: CASSLERDSPLHF. CDR3 in DNA: TGTGCCAGCAGCTTAGAACGAGATTCCCCCCTCCACTTT. V is TRBV7-9 and J is TRBJ1-6; D gene ambiguous. The CDR3 loop spans 13 amino acids. The V gene's germline CDR1 is SEHNR and CDR2 FQNEAQ (reference sequence). Combining the CDR3 with reference TRBV7-9 and TRBJ1-6 gives the whole variable domain DTGVSQNPRHKITKRGQNVTFRCDPISEHNRLYWYRQTLGQGPEFLTYFQNEAQLEKSRLLSDRFSAERPKGSFSTLEIQRTEQGDSAMYLCASSLERDSPLHFGNGTRLTVT.

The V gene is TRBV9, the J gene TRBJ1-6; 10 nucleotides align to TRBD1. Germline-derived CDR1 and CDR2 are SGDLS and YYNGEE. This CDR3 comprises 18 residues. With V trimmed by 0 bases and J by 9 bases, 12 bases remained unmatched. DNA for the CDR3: TGTGCCAGCAGCGTAGGGACAGGGGGGGCCCTAGATGGTTCACCCCTCCACTTT. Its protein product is CASSVGTGGALDGSPLHF. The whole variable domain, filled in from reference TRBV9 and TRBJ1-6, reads DSGVTQTPKHLITATGQRVTLRCSPRSGDLSVYWYQQSLDQGLQFLIQYYNGEERAKGNILERFSAQQFPDLHSELNLSSLELGDSALYFCASSVGTGGALDGSPLHFGNGTRLTVT.

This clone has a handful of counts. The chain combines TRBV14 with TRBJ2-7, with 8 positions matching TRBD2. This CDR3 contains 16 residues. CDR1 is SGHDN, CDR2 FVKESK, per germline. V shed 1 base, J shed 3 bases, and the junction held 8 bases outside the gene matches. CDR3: CASSQGAGTSFYEQYF. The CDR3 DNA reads TGTGCCAGCAGCCAAGGGGCCGGGACTAGTTTCTACGAGCAGTACTTC.

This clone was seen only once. CDR3 residues: CASSLEDASGGLGNEQFF. CDR3 nucleotide sequence: TGTGCCAGCAGCTTAGAGGACGCTAGCGGGGGGCTTGGCAATGAGCAGTTCTTC. V and J are TRBV11-3 and TRBJ2-1; 11 bases align to TRBD2. The V and J ends lost 0 bases and 6 bases, in that order; junction bases with no gene match: 10. This CDR3 comprises 18 residues. Germline V gene lookup returns CDR1 SGHNT and CDR2 YENEEA.

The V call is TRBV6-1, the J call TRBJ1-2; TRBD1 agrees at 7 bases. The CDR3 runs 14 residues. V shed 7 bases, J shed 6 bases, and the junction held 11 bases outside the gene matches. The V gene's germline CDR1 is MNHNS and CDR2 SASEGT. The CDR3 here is CASMIDRALNGYTF. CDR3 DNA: TGTGCCAGCATGATAGACAGGGCCCTTAATGGCTACACCTTC.

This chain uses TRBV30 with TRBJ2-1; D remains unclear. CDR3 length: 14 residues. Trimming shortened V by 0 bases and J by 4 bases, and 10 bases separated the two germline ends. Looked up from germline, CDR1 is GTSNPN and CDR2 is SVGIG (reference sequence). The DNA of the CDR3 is TGTGCCTGGAGTGTACGGTCTCGTTACAATGAGCAGTTCTTC. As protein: CAWSVRSRYNEQFF.

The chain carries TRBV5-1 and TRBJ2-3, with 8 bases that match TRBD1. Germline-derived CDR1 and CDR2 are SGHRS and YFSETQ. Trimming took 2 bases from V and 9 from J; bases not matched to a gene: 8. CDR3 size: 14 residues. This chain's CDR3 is CASSLDGQGWTQYF. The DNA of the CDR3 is TGCGCCAGCAGCTTAGACGGACAGGGTTGGACGCAGTATTTT.

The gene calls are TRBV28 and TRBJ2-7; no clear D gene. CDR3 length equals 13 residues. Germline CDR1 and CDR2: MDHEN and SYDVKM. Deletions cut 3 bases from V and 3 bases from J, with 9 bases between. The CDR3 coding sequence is TGTGCCAGCAGTTTGATGCAGATCTACGAGCAGTACTTC. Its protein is CASSLMQIYEQYF.

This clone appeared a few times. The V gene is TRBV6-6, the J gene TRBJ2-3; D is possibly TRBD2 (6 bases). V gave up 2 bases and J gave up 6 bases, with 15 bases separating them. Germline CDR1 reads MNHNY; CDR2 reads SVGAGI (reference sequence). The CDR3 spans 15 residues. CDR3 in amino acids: CASSYARGGSDTQYF. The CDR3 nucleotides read TGTGCCAGCAGTTACGCCCGGGGAGGCAGCGATACGCAGTATTTT.

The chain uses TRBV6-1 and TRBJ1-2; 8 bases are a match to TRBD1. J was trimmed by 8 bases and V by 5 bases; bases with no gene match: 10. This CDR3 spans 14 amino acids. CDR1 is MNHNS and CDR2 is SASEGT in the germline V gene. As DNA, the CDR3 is TGTGCCAGCAGTCCCGACAGGGGCCTATGGGGCTACACCTTC. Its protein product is CASSPDRGLWGYTF.

This CDR3 reads CASTGQSYEQYF. CDR3 coding DNA: TGTGCCAGCACCGGACAGAGCTACGAGCAGTACTTC. This sequence joins TRBV5-6 and TRBJ2-7; TRBD1 might be the D (6 bases). Germline values: CDR1 SGHDT, CDR2 YYEEEE. This CDR3 comprises 12 residues. V gave up 6 bases and J gave up 3 bases, with 10 bases separating them.